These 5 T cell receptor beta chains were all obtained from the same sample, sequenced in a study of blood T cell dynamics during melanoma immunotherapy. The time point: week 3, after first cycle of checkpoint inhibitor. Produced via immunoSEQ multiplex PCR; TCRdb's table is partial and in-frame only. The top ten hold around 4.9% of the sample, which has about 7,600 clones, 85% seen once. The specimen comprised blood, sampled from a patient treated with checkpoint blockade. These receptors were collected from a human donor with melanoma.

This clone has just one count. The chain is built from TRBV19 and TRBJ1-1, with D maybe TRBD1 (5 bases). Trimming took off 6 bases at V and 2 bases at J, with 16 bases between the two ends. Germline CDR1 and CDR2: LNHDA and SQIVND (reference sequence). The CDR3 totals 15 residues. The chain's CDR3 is CASSNSRDANTEAFF. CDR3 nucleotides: TGTGCCAGTAGCAACTCCCGGGACGCAAACACTGAAGCTTTCTTT.

The CDR3 spells CASSLWGSPEAFF. The CDR3 bases are TGTGCCAGCAGCTTATGGGGGTCCCCTGAAGCTTTCTTT. The rearrangement joins TRBV7-9 to TRBJ1-1; D is perhaps TRBD1 (5 bases). Trimming shortened V by 2 bases and J by 6 bases, and 10 bases separated the two germline ends. Germline V gives CDR1 SEHNR, CDR2 FQNEAQ (reference sequence). This CDR3 spans 13 amino acids.

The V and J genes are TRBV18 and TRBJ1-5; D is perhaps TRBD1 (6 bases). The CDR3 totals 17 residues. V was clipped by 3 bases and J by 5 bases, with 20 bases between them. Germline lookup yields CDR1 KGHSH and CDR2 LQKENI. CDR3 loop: CASSPIHSDRPDQPQHF. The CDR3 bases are TGTGCCAGCTCACCCATTCATTCCGACAGGCCTGATCAGCCCCAGCATTTT.

This CDR3 reads CASSEGAGNTIYF. The CDR3 DNA reads TGTGCCAGCAGTGAAGGGGCTGGAAACACCATATATTTT. J is TRBJ1-3 and V is TRBV2; D call uncertain. This CDR3 is 13 amino acids long. Germline assignment: CDR1 SNHLY and CDR2 FYNNEI. V was cut by 1 base and J by 2 bases, with 3 bases left in between.

The CDR3 reads CASRRRLNTGELFF. The DNA for the CDR3 is TGTGCCAGTAGGAGGAGGTTGAACACCGGGGAGCTGTTTTTT. The chain couples TRBV19 to TRBJ2-2, with a weak D call TRBD2 (5 bases). V lost 6 bases to trimming and J lost 1 base, with 9 bases between them. The CDR3 loop spans 14 amino acids. In germline, CDR1 is LNHDA, CDR2 SQIVND (reference sequence).